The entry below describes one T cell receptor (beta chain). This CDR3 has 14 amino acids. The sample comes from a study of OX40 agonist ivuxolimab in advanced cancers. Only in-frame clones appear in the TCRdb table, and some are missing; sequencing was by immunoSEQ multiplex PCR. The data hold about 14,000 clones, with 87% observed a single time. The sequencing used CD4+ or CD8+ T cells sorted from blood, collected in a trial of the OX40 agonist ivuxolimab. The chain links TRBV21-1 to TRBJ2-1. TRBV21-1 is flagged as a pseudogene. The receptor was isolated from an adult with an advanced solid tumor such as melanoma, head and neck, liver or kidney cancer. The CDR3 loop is CASSKAMDYNEQFF. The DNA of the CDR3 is TGTGCCAGCAGCAAAGCGATGGACTACAATGAGCAGTTCTTC.